This TCR beta chain was sequenced for a study of blood T cell repertoires in COVID-19. Study-level background: T cells, B-cell-depleted T cells, or PBMCs provided the cDNA or gDNA that served as material.

Cohort assignment relied on participant-reported clinical history. CDR1 and CDR2 (germline): DFQATT, SNEGSKA (reference sequence). This CDR3 spans 11 amino acids. Trimming pared 3 bases from V and 7 bases from J, leaving 7 bases between. This clone appeared once. Using immunoSEQ multiplex PCR, the repertoire was profiled, and TCRdb retains in-frame clones only, with some absent. Of approximately 220,000 clones detected, roughly 89% appear once; the ten largest clones hold 2% to 3%. The gene calls are TRBV20-1 and TRBJ1-5, with a tentative D call TRBD1 (5 bases). Input material: PBMCs or T cells enriched from blood (not recorded which). This clonotype originated in a woman in her 30s with acute COVID-19. The CDR3 nucleotides are TGCAGTGCTAGTAGGGGCCAGCCCCAGCATTTT. The encoded protein is CSASRGQPQHF.